This is a list of T cell receptor beta chains from one sample in a study of beta chain features in type 1 diabetes. Sequencing was performed with immunoSEQ multiplex PCR; in TCRdb, only in-frame clones are kept and a portion is missing. The sample includes almost 350,000 clones, 7% to 10% of them seen just once. The sample comprised central memory CD4+ T cells from blood. These receptors all come from a man aged 30 to 39 with type 1 diabetes. Both conserved end residues are part of each CDR3. The D gene is left open where the match is weak.

CDR3,J,V,D
CASSIDRGRNSPLHF,TRBJ1-6,TRBV19,TRBD1
CASSRGVQETQYF,TRBJ2-5,TRBV18,-
CAWSPRTSTLHF,TRBJ1-6,TRBV30,-
CASSSPGVAGMKTQYF,TRBJ2-5,TRBV6-6,TRBD2
CASSLAGDRAYGYTF,TRBJ1-2,TRBV5-6,TRBD1
CSVQPAEWRGGREQFF,TRBJ2-1,TRBV29-1,TRBD2
CATSRDTVYEQYF,-,TRBV15,-
CASSPPPGGNEQYF,TRBJ2-7,TRBV18,TRBD1
CASSGDAQYEQYF,TRBJ2-7,TRBV5-1,-
CATSPGNTQYF,TRBJ2-3,TRBV6-5,-
CASSGGGAMETQYF,TRBJ2-5,TRBV9,-
CASSLDMTGNTIYF,TRBJ1-3,TRBV5-1,-
CASSATGDSNQPQHF,TRBJ1-5,TRBV9,TRBD1
CASSRGTVRTEAFF,TRBJ1-1,TRBV28,TRBD1
CASSQGLEQGADIQYF,TRBJ2-4,TRBV4-3,TRBD1
CASSRLPGQGDSTEAFF,TRBJ1-1,TRBV4-3,TRBD1
CASSSLQNSNEKLFF,TRBJ1-4,TRBV7-9,-
CATTVGSGNTIYF,TRBJ1-3,TRBV10-3,-
CASRQMGTGNTIYF,TRBJ1-3,TRBV7-9,-
CASSDGHQDYGYTF,TRBJ1-2,TRBV19,-
CASSSLTRPITIYF,TRBJ1-3,TRBV9,-
CASSTFGSNQPQHF,TRBJ1-5,TRBV6-5,-
CASSEAGSNYGYTF,TRBJ1-2,TRBV6-5,-
CSVSGLATLSSADTQYF,TRBJ2-3,TRBV29-1,TRBD2
CASSTLGTGIGYTF,TRBJ1-2,TRBV7-2,TRBD1
CASSAGGVWGYGYTF,TRBJ1-2,TRBV7-2,-
CASSPRGAGGADTQYF,TRBJ2-3,TRBV5-1,-
CASSQDRQGGNTF,TRBJ1-2,TRBV4-2,-
CASSLTLGGQETQYF,TRBJ2-5,TRBV7-6,-
CASHIRGRNYGYTF,TRBJ1-2,TRBV5-6,-
CASSLSTGRETQYF,TRBJ2-5,TRBV27,-
CASSLSGGTYEQYF,TRBJ2-7,TRBV7-9,-
CASSFPSNTEAFF,TRBJ1-1,TRBV7-9,-
CAWSGGQGEGYTF,TRBJ1-2,TRBV30,TRBD1
CSVGRGASTDTQYF,TRBJ2-3,TRBV29-1,-
CASSPLADLNENEKLFF,TRBJ1-4,TRBV27,-
CASSPGLIDEAFF,TRBJ1-1,TRBV9,-
CASSLVVRQFF,TRBJ2-1,TRBV7-2,-
CASSLLLAAGTDTQYF,TRBJ2-3,TRBV7-2,TRBD2
CASSYGGMQNSPLHF,TRBJ1-6,TRBV19,-
CASSLGTEPGNTQYF,TRBJ2-3,TRBV5-1,-
CASSTRGNEQFF,TRBJ2-1,TRBV18,-
CASSLRTITEQYF,TRBJ2-7,TRBV7-2,-
CASSIDRRQTQYF,TRBJ2-5,TRBV6-1,-
CASSQAQGQIAKNIQYF,TRBJ2-4,TRBV4-3,TRBD1